Here is one T cell receptor (beta chain) with its context. The antigen remains undetermined. The data stem from a study of Ad26.COV2.S vaccination and SARS-CoV-2 variants. Findings and caveats of the study: Reports say spike-specific CD8+ and CD4+ T cell responses covered substantial breadth after vaccination. Analyses of TCR breadth and depth may have underestimated total T cell responses.

The repertoire was sequenced with immunoSEQ multiplex PCR; TCRdb's copy has only in-frame clones and lacks some. The sample lists tens of thousands of clones, 82% occurring once. The receptor's source is a human donor who had recovered from COVID-19. Sequenced material: peripheral blood, taken after recovery from COVID-19.

Here the CDR3 reads CASSQHGQSRTEAFF. The CDR3 DNA reads as TGCGCCAGCAGCCAGCACGGACAGTCTCGAACTGAAGCTTTCTTT. This rearrangement joins TRBV4-1 to TRBJ1-1; possibly TRBD1 for D (6 bases). Trimming cost V 3 bases and J 5 bases, with 16 bases left between them. Germline V gene sequence: CDR1 MGHRA, CDR2 YSYEKL. The CDR3 runs to 15 residues.